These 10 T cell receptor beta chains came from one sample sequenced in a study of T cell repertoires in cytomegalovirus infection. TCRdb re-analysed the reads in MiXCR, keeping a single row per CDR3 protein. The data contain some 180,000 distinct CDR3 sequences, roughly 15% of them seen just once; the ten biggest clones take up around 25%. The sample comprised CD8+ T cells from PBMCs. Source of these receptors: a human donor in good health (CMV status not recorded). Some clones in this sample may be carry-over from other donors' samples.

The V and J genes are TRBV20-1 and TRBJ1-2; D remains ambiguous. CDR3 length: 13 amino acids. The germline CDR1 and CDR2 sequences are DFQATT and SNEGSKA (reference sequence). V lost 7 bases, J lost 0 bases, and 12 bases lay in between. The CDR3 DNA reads TGCAGTGTTTATTCGACCGCTAACTATGGCTACACCTTC. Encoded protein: CSVYSTANYGYTF.

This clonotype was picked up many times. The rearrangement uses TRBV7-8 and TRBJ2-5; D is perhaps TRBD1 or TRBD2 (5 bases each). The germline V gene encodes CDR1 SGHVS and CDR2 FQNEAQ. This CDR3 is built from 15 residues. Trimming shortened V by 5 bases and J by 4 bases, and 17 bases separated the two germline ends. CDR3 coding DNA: TGTGCCAGCAGCCCAGCAGGGACCATTTTAGAGACCCAGTACTTC. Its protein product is CASSPAGTILETQYF.

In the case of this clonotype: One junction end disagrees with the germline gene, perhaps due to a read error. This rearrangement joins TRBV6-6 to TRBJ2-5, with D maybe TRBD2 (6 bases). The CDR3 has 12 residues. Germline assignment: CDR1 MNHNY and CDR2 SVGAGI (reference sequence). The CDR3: CASSPVPGEEHF. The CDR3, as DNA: TGTGCCAGCAGTCCGGTCCCGGGGGAAGAGCACTTC.

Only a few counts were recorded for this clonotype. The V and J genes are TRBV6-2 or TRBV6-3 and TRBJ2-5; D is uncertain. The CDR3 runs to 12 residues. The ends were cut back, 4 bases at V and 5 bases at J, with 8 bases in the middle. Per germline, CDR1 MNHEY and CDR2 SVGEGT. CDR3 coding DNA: TGTGCCAGCAGTTTAGATGAGGAGACCCAGTACTTC. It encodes CASSLDEETQYF.

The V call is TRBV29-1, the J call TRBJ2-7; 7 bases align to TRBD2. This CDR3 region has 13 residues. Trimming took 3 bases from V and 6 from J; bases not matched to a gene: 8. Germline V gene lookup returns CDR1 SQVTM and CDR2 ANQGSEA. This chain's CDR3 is CSVEREGLLEQYF. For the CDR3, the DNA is TGCAGCGTTGAGAGGGAGGGATTGCTCGAGCAGTACTTC.

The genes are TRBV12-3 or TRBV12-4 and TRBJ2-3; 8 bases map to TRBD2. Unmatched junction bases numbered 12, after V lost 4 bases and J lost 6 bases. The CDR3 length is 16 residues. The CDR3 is CASSWHGGGPMDTQYF. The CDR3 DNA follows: TGTGCCAGCAGTTGGCATGGCGGGGGGCCGATGGATACGCAGTATTTT.

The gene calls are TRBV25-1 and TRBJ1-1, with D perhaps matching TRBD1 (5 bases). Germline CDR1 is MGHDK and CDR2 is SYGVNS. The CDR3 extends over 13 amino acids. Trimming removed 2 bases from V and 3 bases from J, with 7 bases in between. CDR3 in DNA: TGTGCCAGCAGTGAAGGGGGGGACACTGAAGCTTTCTTT. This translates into CASSEGGDTEAFF.

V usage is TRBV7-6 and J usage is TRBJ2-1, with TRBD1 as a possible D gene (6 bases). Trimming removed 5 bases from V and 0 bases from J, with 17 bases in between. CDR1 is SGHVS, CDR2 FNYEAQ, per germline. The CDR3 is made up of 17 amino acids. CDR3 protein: CASSPRRDTSSYNEQFF. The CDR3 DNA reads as TGTGCCAGCAGCCCGCGTCGGGACACGAGCTCCTACAATGAGCAGTTCTTC.

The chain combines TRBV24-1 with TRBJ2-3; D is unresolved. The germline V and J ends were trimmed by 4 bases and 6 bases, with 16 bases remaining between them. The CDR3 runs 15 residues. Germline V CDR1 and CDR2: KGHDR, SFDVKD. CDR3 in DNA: TGTGCCACCAGTGACCCATCCAGCGTTGGGGATACGCAGTATTTT. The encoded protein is CATSDPSSVGDTQYF.

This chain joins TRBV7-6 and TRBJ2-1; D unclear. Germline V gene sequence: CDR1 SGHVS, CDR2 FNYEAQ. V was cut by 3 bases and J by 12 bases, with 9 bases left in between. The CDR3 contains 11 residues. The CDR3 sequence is CASSFLGGQFF. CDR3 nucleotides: TGTGCCAGCAGCTTCCTGGGTGGGCAGTTCTTC. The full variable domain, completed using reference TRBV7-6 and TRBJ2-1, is GAGVSQSPRYKVTKRGQDVALRCDPISGHVSLYWYRQALGQGPEFLTYFNYEAQQDKSGLPNDRFSAERPEGSISTLTIQRTEQRDSAMYRCASSFLGGQFFGPGTRLTVL.